These T cell receptor beta chains were read from a single sample in a study of cytomegalovirus exposure and HLA in healthy donors. Sequencing used immunoSEQ multiplex PCR; TCRdb keeps in-frame clones, though not all of them. The table includes under 250,000 clones, about 85% detected once. Sequenced sample: PBMCs. The receptors were gathered from a girl aged 2 to 10 in good health and CMV-seronegative. The CDR3 runs from the conserved cysteine through the conserved F or W. Fields, in order: J gene, D gene, clone size, V gene, CDR3 DNA, CDR3 protein. A D gene is named only where the DNA matches it firmly. Size is stated for part of the rows, as once, few or many counts, or as a class when the clone is expanded.

TRBJ2-7 | NA | NA | TRBV29-1 | TGCAGCGTCAAACGAAAAGGTATAGCGGACTACGAGCAGTACTTC | CSVKRKGIADYEQYF
TRBJ2-1 | TRBD2 | NA | TRBV14 | TGTGCCAGCAGCCCGACTAGCGGGAGGCCGGGTAGCGATGAGCAGTTCTTC | CASSPTSGRPGSDEQFF
TRBJ2-7 | TRBD2 | NA | TRBV5-1 | TGCGCCAGCAGCTTGGGTGTAATTTTAGCGGGGTCTAACGAGCAGTACTTC | CASSLGVILAGSNEQYF
TRBJ2-5 | NA | NA | TRBV6-6 | TGTGCCAGCAGTTCCCCTATTTCCGGGGTCGGTGAGACCCAGTACTTC | CASSSPISGVGETQYF
TRBJ1-1 | TRBD1 | NA | TRBV6-7 | TGTGCCAGCAGAACCCCCGGACGGACAGGGTACATGAACACTGAAGCTTTCTTT | CASRTPGRTGYMNTEAFF
TRBJ2-1 | TRBD1 | NA | TRBV5-6 | TGTGCCAGCAGGGGGCCGGACAGGTTGGATGAGCAGTTCTTC | CASRGPDRLDEQFF
TRBJ2-7 | TRBD2 | NA | TRBV6-1 | TGTGCCAGCAGTGCTAGGACTAGCGGGAGGCCTTCCTACGAGCAGTACTTC | CASSARTSGRPSYEQYF
TRBJ2-2 | TRBD1 | NA | TRBV2 | TGTGCCAGCAGTGATGGACAGGGACCGGGCGGGGAGCTGTTTTTT | CASSDGQGPGGELFF
TRBJ1-2 | NA | NA | TRBV29-1 | TGCAGCGTTGAGAGGGATGGCTACACCTTC | CSVERDGYTF
TRBJ2-5 | TRBD2 | NA | TRBV12-5 | TGTGCTAGTGGTCTACGACTAGCGGTCCCCGGGCGGGAGACCCAGTACTTC | CASGLRLAVPGRETQYF
TRBJ2-1 | NA | NA | TRBV6-1 | TGTGCCAGCAGTGAATCCGGGGGCTCCTACAATGAGCAGTTCTTC | CASSESGGSYNEQFF
TRBJ2-7 | TRBD1 | NA | TRBV5-1 | TGCGCCAGCAGCTCGGACAGGTCCTACGAGCAGTACTTC | CASSSDRSYEQYF
TRBJ2-7 | TRBD1 | few | TRBV27 | TGTGCCAGCAGTTACGGGACAGGAGCCTACGAGCAGTACTTC | CASSYGTGAYEQYF
TRBJ1-1 | TRBD1 | NA | TRBV6-1 | TGTGCCAGCACCAGGACAGGGGGCCACACTGAAGCTTTCTTT | CASTRTGGHTEAFF
TRBJ1-6 | NA | NA | TRBV15 | TGTGCCACCAGCAGAGGAGGGAGCTCCTATAATTCACCCCTCCACTTT | CATSRGGSSYNSPLHF
TRBJ1-5 | TRBD1 | few | TRBV6-7 | TGTGCCAGCAGTCCCTACGACAGGGATGGACAGCCCCAGCATTTT | CASSPYDRDGQPQHF
TRBJ2-6 | NA | NA | TRBV2 | TGTGCCAGCAGTGTTACGGTTAGGCAGTCTAGCTCTGGGGCCAACGTCCTGACTTTC | CASSVTVRQSSSGANVLTF
TRBJ2-3 | NA | NA | TRBV11-1 | TGTGCCAGCAGATACTCAGATCTGGGGCCAGATACGCAGTATTTT | CASRYSDLGPDTQYF
TRBJ2-2 | NA | NA | TRBV7-3 | TGTGCCAGCAGCGACAGGCCTAACACCGGGGAGCTGTTTTTT | CASSDRPNTGELFF
TRBJ2-1 | TRBD2 | NA | TRBV7-9 | TGTGCCAGCAGCCAGAGGTCTAGCGGGAGGGCCCATGAGCAGTTCTTC | CASSQRSSGRAHEQFF
TRBJ2-7 | TRBD1 | few | TRBV5-1 | TGCGCCAGCAGCTTAGGGACAGGGTTCCGCGAGCAGTACTTC | CASSLGTGFREQYF
TRBJ1-1 | NA | NA | TRBV7-9 | TGTGCCAGCAGCAAAAGGGGACTTATGAACACTGAAGCTTTCTTT | CASSKRGLMNTEAFF
TRBJ2-7 | TRBD2 | NA | TRBV6-1 | TGTGCCAGCAGTGAACTAGCGGGAGGACCCTACGAGCAGTACTTC | CASSELAGGPYEQYF
TRBJ2-7 | NA | NA | TRBV6-1 | TGTGCCAGCATCAGGGCAGGGGGGTACGAGCAGTACTTC | CASIRAGGYEQYF
TRBJ2-2 | NA | NA | TRBV7-9 | TGTGCCAGCAGCCGCCCGGGGGTCACCGGGGAGCTGTTTTTT | CASSRPGVTGELFF
TRBJ1-2 | NA | NA | TRBV27 | TGTGCCAGCAGTTTTCTCCCCTGGGGGGATAAGGGCTACACCTTC | CASSFLPWGDKGYTF
TRBJ2-7 | NA | NA | TRBV5-3 | TGTGCCAGAAGCCTTACAGCGGGGACAAGCTCCTACGAGCAGTACTTC | CARSLTAGTSSYEQYF
TRBJ2-7 | TRBD2 | NA | TRBV30 | TGTGCCTGGACCCAGTGGGGGGGAATAGGGGATTACGAGCAGTACTTC | CAWTQWGGIGDYEQYF
TRBJ2-7 | NA | NA | TRBV11-2 | TGTGCCAGCAGCTTAGATCGGGGTTTCGAGCAGTACTTC | CASSLDRGFEQYF
TRBJ2-7 | NA | NA | TRBV10-3 | TGTGCCATCAGTGAGTCGGCACCGTGGGAGCAGTACTTC | CAISESAPWEQYF
TRBJ2-7 | TRBD1 | few | TRBV5-3 | TGTGCCAGAAGCTTGGACAGGGGCGAGCAGTACTTC | CARSLDRGEQYF
TRBJ1-1 | TRBD1 | NA | TRBV27 | TGTGCCAGCAGTTCGGCAGGGGGCATCAACACTGAAGCTTTCTTT | CASSSAGGINTEAFF
TRBJ2-7 | TRBD2 | NA | TRBV5-4 | TGTGCCAGCAGCTTGAATGCGGGGGACCCCGGCTACGAGCAGTACTTC | CASSLNAGDPGYEQYF
TRBJ2-7 | NA | NA | TRBV29-1 | TGCAGCTTTAGGGGGGGTAGGGACGAGCAGTACTTC | CSFRGGRDEQYF
TRBJ1-6 | NA | NA | TRBV6-1 | TGTGCCAGCAGTGACTATCACACAGGGTTAAGTGATTCACCCCTCCACTTT | CASSDYHTGLSDSPLHF
TRBJ2-3 | TRBD2 | NA | TRBV19 | TGTGCCAGTAGTATCCGTTCTGCGGGGGACACAGATACGCAGTATTTT | CASSIRSAGDTDTQYF
TRBJ1-6 | NA | NA | TRBV29-1 | TGCAGCGTTGAGGAAGGGGAAGGTTCACCCCTCCACTTT | CSVEEGEGSPLHF
TRBJ2-7 | NA | NA | TRBV6-5 | TGTGCCGACCCCGGGACACACCCCTACGAGCAGTACTTC | CADPGTHPYEQYF
TRBJ1-5 | NA | once | TRBV4-2 | TGTGCCAGCAGCCAAGATTCGGGTCAGCCCCAGCATTTT | CASSQDSGQPQHF
TRBJ2-2 | NA | NA | TRBV29-1 | TGCAGCGTTAGAGTGGTCGGGGAGCTGTTTTTT | CSVRVVGELFF
TRBJ2-2 | NA | NA | TRBV21-1 | TGTGCCAGGTCGTTTTGGAACACCGGGGAGCTGTTTTTT | CARSFWNTGELFF
TRBJ2-5 | TRBD1 | NA | TRBV10-3 | TGTGCCATCAGTGAGGGACAGGCCATCGAGACCCAGTACTTC | CAISEGQAIETQYF
TRBJ1-5 | TRBD1 | NA | TRBV2 | TGTGCCAGCACCGGGACAGGGGGGGCTCAGCCCCAGCATTTT | CASTGTGGAQPQHF
TRBJ1-5 | NA | few | TRBV6-1 | TGTGCCAGCAGCCAGCCGAGTCGCTCAGGTCAGCCCCAGCATTTT | CASSQPSRSGQPQHF
TRBJ2-1 | TRBD1 | few | TRBV5-4 | TGTGCCAGCAGAACAACAGGGGCGGACAATGAGCAGTTCTTC | CASRTTGADNEQFF
TRBJ1-1 | NA | NA | TRBV9 | TGTGCCAGCAGCCCCAGGAGTGCGGGGGGATACACTGAAGCTTTCTTT | CASSPRSAGGYTEAFF
TRBJ2-6 | NA | NA | TRBV11-2 | TGTGCCAGCAGCCACATATTCTCTGGGGCCAACGTCCTGACTTTC | CASSHIFSGANVLTF